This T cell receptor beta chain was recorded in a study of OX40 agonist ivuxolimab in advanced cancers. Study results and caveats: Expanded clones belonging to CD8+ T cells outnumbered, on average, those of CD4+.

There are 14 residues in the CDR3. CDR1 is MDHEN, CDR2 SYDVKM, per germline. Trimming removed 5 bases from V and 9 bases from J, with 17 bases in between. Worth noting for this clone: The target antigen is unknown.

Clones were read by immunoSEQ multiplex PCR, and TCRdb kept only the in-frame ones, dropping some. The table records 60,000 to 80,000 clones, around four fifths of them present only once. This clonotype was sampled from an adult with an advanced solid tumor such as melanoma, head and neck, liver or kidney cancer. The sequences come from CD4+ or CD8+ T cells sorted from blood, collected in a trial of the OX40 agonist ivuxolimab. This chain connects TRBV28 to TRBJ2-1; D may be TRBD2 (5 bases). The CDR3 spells CASSRAERLSEQFF. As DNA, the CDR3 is TGTGCCAGCAGTAGGGCAGAGCGGCTCAGTGAGCAGTTCTTC.